This T cell receptor beta chain emerged from a study of control samples from healthy donors and cancer patients. Sequencing was performed with immunoSEQ multiplex PCR; in TCRdb, only in-frame clones are kept and a portion is missing. The table lists about 170,000 clones, 91% of them singletons. V was clipped by 1 base and J by 4 bases, with 5 bases between them. Per the germline V gene, CDR1 is KGHSH and CDR2 is LQKENI. This CDR3 has 12 amino acids. The clonotype was recovered from a middle-aged woman in good health. The chain combines TRBV18 with TRBJ2-7; D gene ambiguous. The sequenced sample was blood. The CDR3 loop reads CASSPLGYEQYF. CDR3 nucleotides: TGTGCCAGCTCACCACTAGGGTACGAGCAGTACTTC.